These T cell receptor beta chains were read from a single sample in a study of T cells in Graves' hyperthyroidism and ophthalmopathy. MiXCR, applied by TCRdb to the multiplex PCR reads, yields one record per CDR3 protein. The sample holds around 500,000 distinct CDR3 sequences, roughly a sixth seen once. Sequenced input: blood. These receptors were collected from a woman aged 25 to 39 with Graves' ophthalmopathy. Each CDR3 is given with its conserved first and last residue. D genes are given only for firm matches. Clone sizes are given selectively: once, few, many, or a class where the clone is expanded.

CDR3 protein	CDR3 DNA	J gene	V gene	D gene	clone size
CASSLRDPTNEKLFF	TGTGCCAGTAGCCTCCGGGACCCAACTAATGAAAAACTGTTTTTT	TRBJ1-4	TRBV19	.	.
CASRLAYEQYF	TGTGCCAGCAGGCTCGCCTACGAGCAGTACTTC	TRBJ2-7	TRBV6-2/TRBV6-3	.	.
CSAGRAPNSPLHF	TGCAGTGCTGGCCGGGCGCCGAATTCACCCCTCCACTTT	TRBJ1-6	TRBV20-1	.	many
CASSIMGTEAFF	TGTGCCAGTAGTATTATGGGTACTGAAGCTTTCTTT	TRBJ1-1	TRBV19	.	few
CASSLWTGSGEQYF	TGTGCCAGCAGCCTCTGGACAGGCTCGGGCGAGCAGTACTTC	TRBJ2-7	TRBV3-1	TRBD1	many
CASSYGGGSGYEQYF	TGTGCCAGCAGTTACGGAGGCGGGAGTGGCTACGAGCAGTACTTC	TRBJ2-7	TRBV6-6	TRBD2	.
CATVPPITSGRYTQYF	TGTGCCACGGTCCCCCCAATAACTAGCGGCCGATATACGCAGTATTTT	TRBJ2-3	TRBV6-1	TRBD2	few
CAWSGTSNQPQHF	TGTGCCTGGAGTGGAACCAGCAATCAGCCCCAGCATTTT	TRBJ1-5	TRBV30	.	many
CASSLVLGQGLEGYTF	TGTGCCAGCAGTTTAGTTCTCGGACAGGGACTAGAGGGCTACACCTTC	TRBJ1-2	TRBV28	TRBD1	.
CASSSERGSGTRNEQFF	TGTGCCAGCAGCTCCGAAAGGGGTAGCGGGACCCGAAATGAGCAGTTCTTC	TRBJ2-1	TRBV11-3	TRBD2	.
CASSLLAPPYEQYF	TGTGCCAGCAGTTTACTGGCTCCACCCTACGAGCAGTACTTC	TRBJ2-7	TRBV27	.	once
CASSSLNELYEQYF	TGTGCCAGCAGTTCCCTTAACGAGCTCTACGAGCAGTACTTC	TRBJ2-7	TRBV27	.	.
CSATGLAGGLAKNIQYF	TGCAGTGCTACGGGACTAGCGGGAGGTCTAGCCAAAAACATTCAGTACTTC	TRBJ2-4	TRBV20-1	TRBD2	many
CASRIKTPSSPRETQYF	TGTGCCAGCAGGATAAAGACTCCGTCCTCCCCCCGGGAGACCCAGTACTTC	TRBJ2-5	TRBV6-2/TRBV6-3	.	many
CASSFGLAGGLDTQYF	TGTGCCAGCAGCTTCGGACTAGCGGGAGGATTAGATACGCAGTATTTT	TRBJ2-3	TRBV28	TRBD2	many
CASSLLLAGDRIQYF	TGTGCCAGCAGTTTATTACTAGCGGGAGATCGGATTCAGTACTTC	TRBJ2-4	TRBV28	TRBD2	few
CASSLLDYNEQFF	TGTGCCAGCAGCTTACTCGATTACAATGAGCAGTTCTTC	TRBJ2-1	TRBV7-9	.	many
CASSQRTPNTGELFF	TGTGCCAGCAGCCAACGGACTCCGAACACCGGGGAGCTGTTTTTT	TRBJ2-2	TRBV3-1	.	many
CASSALRDSSTDTQYF	TGTGCCAGCAGCGCCCTCCGGGACAGTAGCACAGATACGCAGTATTTT	TRBJ2-3	TRBV6-2/TRBV6-3	TRBD1	many